These 12 T cell receptor beta chains were sequenced from one sample in a study of T cell responses to AZD1222 COVID-19 vaccine. Using immunoSEQ multiplex PCR, the repertoire was profiled, and TCRdb retains in-frame clones only, with some absent. This table holds some 69,000 clones, 85% to 90% found once. The specimen comprised peripheral blood, sampled on day 0 of AZD1222 vaccination. The receptors derive from an adult in good health.

The V and J genes are TRBV20-1 and TRBJ1-1; D might be TRBD1 (5 bases). CDR1 and CDR2 from the germline V gene are DFQATT and SNEGSKA (reference sequence). The germline V and J ends were trimmed by 3 bases and 2 bases, with 19 bases remaining between them. CDR3 size: 16 residues. CDR3 loop: CSASGHSSFLNTEAFF. CDR3 DNA sequence: TGCAGTGCTAGTGGACATTCTTCATTCCTAAACACTGAAGCTTTCTTT.

The rearrangement uses TRBV12-5 and TRBJ1-3; weak D call: TRBD1 (5 bases). The CDR3 extends over 18 amino acids. Germline lookup yields CDR1 LGHNT and CDR2 FRNRAP. The V and J ends lost 1 base and 0 bases respectively, with 16 bases between them. The CDR3 loop reads CASGLAPGGAYSGNTIYF. Written as DNA, the CDR3 is TGTGCTAGTGGTTTGGCACCGGGCGGGGCCTACTCTGGAAACACCATATATTTT.

This chain connects TRBV7-8 to TRBJ1-2; D is perhaps TRBD1 (6 bases). Germline-derived CDR1 and CDR2 are SGHVS and FQNEAQ. Trimming took 1 base from V and 6 from J, leaving 18 bases between them. CDR3 size: 16 residues. This chain's CDR3 is CASSLGVTGPTDGYTF. The CDR3 nucleotides read TGTGCCAGCAGCTTAGGCGTAACAGGGCCTACGGATGGCTACACCTTC.

CDR3 in amino acids: CASSLVGGRNTEAFF. The CDR3, as DNA: TGTGCCAGCAGCTTAGTAGGGGGAAGGAACACTGAAGCTTTCTTT. V is TRBV7-3 and J is TRBJ1-1; D perhaps matches TRBD1 (6 bases). V dropped 2 bases and J dropped 1 base, with 11 bases sitting between them. There are 15 residues in the CDR3. The germline CDR1 and CDR2 sequences are SGHTA and FQGTGA.

This chain uses TRBV19 with TRBJ1-4; no clear D. The V and J ends lost 1 base and 13 bases respectively, with 10 bases between them. CDR1 and CDR2 from the germline V gene are LNHDA and SQIVND (reference sequence). This CDR3 is 12 amino acids long. The CDR3 DNA reads as TGTGCCAGTAGTATAGGTCCGACGGCACTGTTTTTT. It yields the protein CASSIGPTALFF.

In its sample, this clone was seen once. This chain links TRBV7-8 with TRBJ1-5, with D possibly being TRBD1 (5 bases). The CDR3 is made up of 15 amino acids. The V end lost 5 bases, the J end lost 0 bases, and 11 bases lay between the germline ends. Germline V gives CDR1 SGHVS, CDR2 FQNEAQ. The CDR3 sequence: CASSRGPGSNQPQHF. In DNA form, the CDR3 reads TGTGCCAGCAGCCGGGGACCAGGTAGCAATCAGCCCCAGCATTTT. The full variable domain, in which reference TRBV7-8 and TRBJ1-5 provide the parts outside the CDR3, is GAGVSQSPRYKVAKRGQDVALRCDPISGHVSLFWYQQALGQGPEFLTYFQNEAQLDKSGLPSDRFFAERPEGSVSTLKIQRTQQEDSAVYLCASSRGPGSNQPQHFGDGTRLSIL.

V gene TRBV7-8 combines with J gene TRBJ2-1, with D tentatively TRBD1 (5 bases). Per germline, CDR1 SGHVS and CDR2 FQNEAQ. This CDR3 region has 14 residues. V was cut by 1 base and J by 8 bases, with 12 bases left in between. The CDR3 reads CASSLVRTLHEQFF. The CDR3 nucleotides are TGTGCCAGCAGCTTAGTAAGGACACTCCATGAGCAGTTCTTC.

The chain carries TRBV24-1 and TRBJ2-1; no clear D. The germline CDR1 and CDR2 sequences are KGHDR and SFDVKD. This CDR3 has 12 amino acids. CDR3 residues: CSFRPGYNEQFF. As DNA, the CDR3 is TGTTCTTTCCGTCCCGGGTACAATGAGCAGTTCTTC.

The chain has TRBV12-3 or TRBV12-4 and TRBJ1-5; no clear D gene. V gave up 3 bases and J gave up 6 bases, with 6 bases separating them. The CDR3 is 12 amino acids. This chain's CDR3 is CASSFNRQPQHF. The CDR3 DNA is TGTGCCAGCAGTTTTAACCGTCAGCCCCAGCATTTT.

CDR3 DNA sequence: TGTGCCAGCAGCCAAGTCCAGGGGGCAACCAGTGAGCAGTTCTTC. It yields the protein CASSQVQGATSEQFF. The chain carries TRBV4-2 and TRBJ2-1, with 8 positions matching TRBD1. Looked up from germline, CDR1 is LGHNA and CDR2 is YNFKEQ. The V and J ends lost 1 base and 9 bases, in that order; junction bases with no gene match: 8. The CDR3 is 15 amino acids.

This chain joins TRBV7-2 and TRBJ2-3, with TRBD2 matching 14 bases. V shed 5 bases and J 1 base; nucleotides not matched to a gene: 5. Germline CDR1 is SGHTA and CDR2 is FQGNSA. This CDR3 is 17 amino acids long. CDR3 DNA: TGTGCCAGCAGCCCTCGGACTAGCGGGGGGCGCACAGATACGCAGTATTTT. Its translation is CASSPRTSGGRTDTQYF.

The chain recombines TRBV28 with TRBJ1-4; the D is unclear. Germline CDR1 is MDHEN and CDR2 is SYDVKM. Trimming took 7 bases from V and 2 from J, leaving 14 bases between them. This CDR3 is 15 amino acids long. CDR3 nucleotide sequence: TGTGCCAGCAACTCCCTACCGAGGACTAATGAAAAACTGTTTTTT. Residues: CASNSLPRTNEKLFF. The entire variable domain, with the rest obtained from reference TRBV28 and TRBJ1-4, is as follows: DVKVTQSSRYLVKRTGEKVFLECVQDMDHENMFWYRQDPGLGLRLIYFSYDVKMKEKGDIPEGYSVSREKKERFSLILESASTNQTSMYLCASNSLPRTNEKLFFGSGTQLSVL.